What follows is one TCR beta chain and its context. The data were obtained in a study of blood T cell repertoires in COVID-19. Study-level background: The study drew acute and convalescent COVID-19 samples from the United States, Italy and Spain. Nucleic acid was either cDNA or gDNA, and it came from T cells, B-cell-depleted T cells, or PBMCs.

The CDR3 has 14 residues. Germline CDR1 and CDR2: SGDLS and YYNGEE. Trimming took 4 bases from V and 0 from J, leaving 11 bases between them. In the original analysis: Estimated nucleated cell counts came from reference gene primer amplification. Assay used: immunoSEQ multiplex PCR; TCRdb lists only in-frame clones, some missing. V, J and clone size reflect that table, while D and trimming were determined from the DNA. The sample carries some 5,000 clones, 65% to 85% recorded once. Material: peripheral blood. The sequence was collected from a human donor in a cohort sampled during active COVID-19. The rearrangement links TRBV9 to TRBJ2-7, with D possibly being TRBD2 (6 bases). CDR3 loop: CASSLGGSSYEQYF. For the CDR3, the DNA is TGTGCCAGCAGCTTGGGGGGAAGCTCCTACGAGCAGTACTTC. Supplemented by reference TRBV9 and TRBJ2-7, the full variable domain reads DSGVTQTPKHLITATGQRVTLRCSPRSGDLSVYWYQQSLDQGLQFLIQYYNGEERAKGNILERFSAQQFPDLHSELNLSSLELGDSALYFCASSLGGSSYEQYFGPGTRLTVT.